The rows below give T cell receptor beta chains drawn from one sample of a study of T cell responses to AZD1222 COVID-19 vaccine. Here immunoSEQ multiplex PCR was the method, and the copy in TCRdb shows in-frame clones only, minus some. The table has approximately 170,000 clones, 85% to 90% seen once. The sequenced sample was peripheral blood, obtained on day 0 of AZD1222 vaccination. These receptor sequences come from an adult in good health. CDR3s include the opening cysteine and the closing phenylalanine or tryptophan. The D gene is left open where the match is weak.

TRBJ2-7 TRBD2 TRBV9 CASSVAGGTYEQYF
TRBJ2-3 TRBD2 TRBV5-1 CASSLVGGGADTQYF
TRBJ2-5 - TRBV12-3/TRBV12-4 CASSRNQETQYF
TRBJ2-2 TRBD2 TRBV25-1 CASRTSGGIGELFF
TRBJ2-1 TRBD2 TRBV3-1/TRBV3-2 CASSHGTKPGNEQFF
TRBJ2-7 TRBD1 TRBV29-1 CSAGQGSEQYF
TRBJ2-1 TRBD1 TRBV24-1 CATSGQGAREQFF
TRBJ2-1 TRBD2 TRBV6-2/TRBV6-3 CASSYGHKTSGTHNEQFF
TRBJ2-5 - TRBV6-5 CASSYREPKETQYF
TRBJ2-7 TRBD1 TRBV9 CASSSLGQGMVEQYF
TRBJ2-1 - TRBV19 CASSIDAGGYNEQFF
TRBJ2-7 - TRBV7-9 CASSFHFRDLGYEQYF
TRBJ1-2 TRBD1 TRBV18 CASSSRTGGLSYGYTF
TRBJ2-2 - TRBV4-1 CASSQRDKRVQLANTGELFF
TRBJ2-1 - TRBV9 CASSASYNEQFF
TRBJ2-1 TRBD1 TRBV24-1 CATSASTGSFYNEQFF
TRBJ2-1 TRBD1 TRBV11-2 CASSLDRGAEQFF
TRBJ2-7 - TRBV28 CASSLPGAGSYEQYF
TRBJ1-1 - TRBV10-3 CATLPDTTMNTEAFF
TRBJ1-1 - TRBV3-1/TRBV3-2 CASSQGVRTEAFF
TRBJ2-1 TRBD2 TRBV3-1/TRBV3-2 CASSQELGGAPIDSYNEQFF
TRBJ2-1 TRBD2 TRBV9 CASSVEAGGPHEQFF
TRBJ2-1 - TRBV7-3 CASSWGPVYREYNEQFF
TRBJ2-3 TRBD2 TRBV27 CASRTSGGASDTQYF
TRBJ1-5 - TRBV19 CASSMRGGTLDQPQHF
TRBJ2-7 TRBD2 TRBV4-2 CASSPTTSGLSSYEQYF
TRBJ2-2 - TRBV7-2 CASSLGTNTGELFF
TRBJ2-6 - TRBV6-5 CASSYGRAGANVLTF
TRBJ1-3 TRBD1 TRBV7-9 CASSRRQGLSGNTIYF
TRBJ1-2 - TRBV5-4 CASSFMVANYGYTF
TRBJ1-1 - TRBV19 CASRRAERNTEAFF
TRBJ2-1 - TRBV9 CASNPGTLYNEQFF
TRBJ1-2 - TRBV28 CASSSQAYGYTF
TRBJ1-1 - TRBV7-8 CASGHRDRHAFF
TRBJ1-1 TRBD1 TRBV15 CATSLDRGVPEAFF
TRBJ1-1 - TRBV3-1/TRBV3-2 CASSQGEQNTEAFF
TRBJ1-2 - TRBV5-1 CASSFDSNYGYTF
TRBJ1-1 - TRBV6-5 CASRKLVNTEAFF
TRBJ1-5 - TRBV6-2/TRBV6-3 CASSRTGSFGNQPQHF
TRBJ1-5 - TRBV6-2/TRBV6-3 CASSYVNQPQHF
TRBJ2-7 TRBD2 TRBV3-1/TRBV3-2 CASSQGLAGGYEQYF
TRBJ1-4 - TRBV13 CASSLGVSEKLFF
TRBJ2-7 - TRBV3-1/TRBV3-2 CASSQLSYEQYF
TRBJ2-5 - TRBV2 CASSFKETQYF
TRBJ2-2 TRBD1 TRBV7-8 CASSIPTGHEELFF
TRBJ1-5 - TRBV10-3 CAISGGSGDSNQPQHF
TRBJ1-2 - TRBV10-3 CPQMGANYGYTF
TRBJ1-5 TRBD1 TRBV7-2 CASSPYRGGNQPQHF
TRBJ1-3 TRBD1 TRBV27 CASSVGQISGNTIYF
TRBJ2-6 TRBD1 TRBV5-1 CASSEDRQGALVSGANVLTF
TRBJ2-2 - TRBV9 CASSGSQGGNPGELFF
TRBJ2-2 TRBD2 TRBV3-1/TRBV3-2 CASSQDRAGGSGNTGELFF
TRBJ2-3 - TRBV9 CASSVATGGTDTQYF
TRBJ1-5 - TRBV28 CASRVADTTPNSNQPQHF
TRBJ1-5 - TRBV4-2 CASSQGGFQHF